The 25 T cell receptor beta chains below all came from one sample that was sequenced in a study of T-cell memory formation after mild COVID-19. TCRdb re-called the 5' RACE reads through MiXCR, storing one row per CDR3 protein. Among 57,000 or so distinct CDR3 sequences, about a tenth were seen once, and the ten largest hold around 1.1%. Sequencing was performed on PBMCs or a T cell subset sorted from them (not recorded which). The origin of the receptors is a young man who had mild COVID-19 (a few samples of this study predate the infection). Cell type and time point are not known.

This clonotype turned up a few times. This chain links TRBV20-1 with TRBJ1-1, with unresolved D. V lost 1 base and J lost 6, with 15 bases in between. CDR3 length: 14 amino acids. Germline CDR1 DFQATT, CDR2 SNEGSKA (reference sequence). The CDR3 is CSARVRLGGAEAFF. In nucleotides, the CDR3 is TGCAGTGCTAGAGTACGGCTAGGAGGTGCTGAAGCTTTCTTT.

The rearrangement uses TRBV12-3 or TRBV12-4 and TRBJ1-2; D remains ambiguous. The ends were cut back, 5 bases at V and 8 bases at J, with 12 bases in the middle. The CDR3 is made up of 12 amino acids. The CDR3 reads CASSRGSLGYTF. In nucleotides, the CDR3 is TGTGCCAGCAGTCGGGGATCCTTGGGCTACACCTTC.

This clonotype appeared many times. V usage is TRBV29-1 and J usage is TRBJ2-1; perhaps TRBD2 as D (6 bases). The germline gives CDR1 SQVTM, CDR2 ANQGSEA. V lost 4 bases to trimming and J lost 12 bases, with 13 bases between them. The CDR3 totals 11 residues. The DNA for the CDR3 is TGCAGCGTTGGGTCTATGGGGGGGCAGTTCTTC. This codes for CSVGSMGGQFF.

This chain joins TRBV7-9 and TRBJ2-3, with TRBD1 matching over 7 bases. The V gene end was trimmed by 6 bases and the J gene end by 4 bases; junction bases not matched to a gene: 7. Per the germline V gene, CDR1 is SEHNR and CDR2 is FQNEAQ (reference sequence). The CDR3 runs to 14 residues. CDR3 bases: TGTGCCAGCAGAGATACCACAGGGGCAGATACGCAGTATTTT. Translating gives CASRDTTGADTQYF.

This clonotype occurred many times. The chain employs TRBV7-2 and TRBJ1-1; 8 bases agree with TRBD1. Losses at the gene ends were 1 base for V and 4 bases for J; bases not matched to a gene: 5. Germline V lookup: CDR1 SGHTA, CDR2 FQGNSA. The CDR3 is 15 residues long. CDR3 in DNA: TGTGCCAGCAGCTTAGGACAGGGGCAGATCACTGAAGCTTTCTTT. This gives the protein CASSLGQGQITEAFF.

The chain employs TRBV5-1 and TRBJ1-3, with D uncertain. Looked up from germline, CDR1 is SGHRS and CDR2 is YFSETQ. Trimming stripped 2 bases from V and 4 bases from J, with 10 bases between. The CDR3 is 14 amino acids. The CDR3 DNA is TGCGCCAGCAGCTTTGCAGGTGACGGAAACACCATATATTTT. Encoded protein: CASSFAGDGNTIYF.

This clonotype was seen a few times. CDR3 loop: CASRGQMNTEAFF. The CDR3 DNA reads TGTGCCAGCCGGGGACAGATGAACACTGAAGCTTTCTTT. The J gene is TRBJ1-1, the V gene TRBV12-3 or TRBV12-4, with 7 positions matching TRBD1. The CDR3 has 13 residues. V gave up 8 bases and J gave up 0 bases; unmatched junction bases: 3.

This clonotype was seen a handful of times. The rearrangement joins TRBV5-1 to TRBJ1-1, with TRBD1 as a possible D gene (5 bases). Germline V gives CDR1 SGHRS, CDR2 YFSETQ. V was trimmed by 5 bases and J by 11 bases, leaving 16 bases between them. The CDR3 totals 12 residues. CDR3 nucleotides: TGCGCCAGCAGTTTTCAGGGTTTTCCGGCTTTCTTT. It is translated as CASSFQGFPAFF.

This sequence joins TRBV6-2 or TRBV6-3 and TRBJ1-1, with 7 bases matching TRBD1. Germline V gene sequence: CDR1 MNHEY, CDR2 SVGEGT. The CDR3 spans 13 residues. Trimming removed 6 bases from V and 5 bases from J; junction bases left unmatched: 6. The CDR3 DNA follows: TGTGCCAGCAGCGCAGACAGGGCGACTGAAGCTTTCTTT. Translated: CASSADRATEAFF.

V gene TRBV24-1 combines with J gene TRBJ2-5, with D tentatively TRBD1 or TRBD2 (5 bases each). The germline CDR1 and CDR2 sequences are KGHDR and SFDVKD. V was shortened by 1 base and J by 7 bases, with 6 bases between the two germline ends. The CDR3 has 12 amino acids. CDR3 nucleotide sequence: TGTGCCACCAGTGATTTTGGGGGGACCCAGTACTTC. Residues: CATSDFGGTQYF.

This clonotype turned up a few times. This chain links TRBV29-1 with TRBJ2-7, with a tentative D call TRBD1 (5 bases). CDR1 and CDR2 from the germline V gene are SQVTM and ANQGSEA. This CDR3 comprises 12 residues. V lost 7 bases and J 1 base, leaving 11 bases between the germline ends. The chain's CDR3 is CSAIQDSYEQYF. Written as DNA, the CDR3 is TGCAGCGCTATACAGGATTCCTACGAGCAGTACTTC.

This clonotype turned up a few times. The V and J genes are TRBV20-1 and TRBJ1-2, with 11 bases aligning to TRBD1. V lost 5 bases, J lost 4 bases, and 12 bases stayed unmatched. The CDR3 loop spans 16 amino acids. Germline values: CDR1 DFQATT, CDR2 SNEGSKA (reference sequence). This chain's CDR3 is CSAGSTGTGGGYGYTF. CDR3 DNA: TGCAGTGCTGGTTCAACCGGGACAGGGGGGGGCTATGGCTACACCTTC.

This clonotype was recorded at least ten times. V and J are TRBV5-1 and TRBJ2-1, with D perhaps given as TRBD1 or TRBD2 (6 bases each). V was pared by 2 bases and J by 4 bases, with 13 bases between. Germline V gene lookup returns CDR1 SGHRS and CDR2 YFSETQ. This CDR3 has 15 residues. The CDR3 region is CASSFGGDLYNEQFF. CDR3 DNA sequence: TGCGCCAGCAGCTTCGGGGGCGATTTGTACAATGAGCAGTTCTTC.

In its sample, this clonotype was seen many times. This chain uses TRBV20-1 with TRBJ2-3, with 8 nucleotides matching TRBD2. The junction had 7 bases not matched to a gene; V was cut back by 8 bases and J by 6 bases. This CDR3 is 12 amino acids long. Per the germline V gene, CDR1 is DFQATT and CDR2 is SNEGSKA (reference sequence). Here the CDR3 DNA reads TGCAGTTCACATAGCGGGGTGGATACGCAGTATTTT. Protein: CSSHSGVDTQYF.

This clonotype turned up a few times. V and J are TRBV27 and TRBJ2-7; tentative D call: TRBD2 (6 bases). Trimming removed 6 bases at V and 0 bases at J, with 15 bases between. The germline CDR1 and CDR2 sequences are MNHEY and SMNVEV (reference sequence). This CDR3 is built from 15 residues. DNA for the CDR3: TGTGCCAGCAGGGCCAAGGGACTGAGCTCCTACGAGCAGTACGTC. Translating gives CASRAKGLSSYEQYV.

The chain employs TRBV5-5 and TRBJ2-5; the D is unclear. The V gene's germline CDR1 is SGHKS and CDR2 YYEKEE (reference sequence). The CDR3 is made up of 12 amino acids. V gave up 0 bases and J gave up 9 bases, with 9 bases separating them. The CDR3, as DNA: TGTGCCAGCAGCTTGGGGCAGGTGGCCCAGTACTTC. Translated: CASSLGQVAQYF.

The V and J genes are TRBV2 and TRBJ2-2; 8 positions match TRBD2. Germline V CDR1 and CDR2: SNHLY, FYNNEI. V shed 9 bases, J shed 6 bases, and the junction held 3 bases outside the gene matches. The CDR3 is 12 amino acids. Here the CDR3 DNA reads TGTGCCAGGACTAGCGAGCCCGGGGAGCTGTTTTTT. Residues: CARTSEPGELFF.

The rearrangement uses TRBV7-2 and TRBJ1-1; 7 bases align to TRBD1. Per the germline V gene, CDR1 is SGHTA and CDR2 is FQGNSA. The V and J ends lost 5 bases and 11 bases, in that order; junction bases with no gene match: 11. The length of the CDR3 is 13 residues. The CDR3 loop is CASSPRDSPGAFF. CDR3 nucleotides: TGTGCCAGCAGCCCACGGGACAGTCCCGGGGCTTTCTTT.

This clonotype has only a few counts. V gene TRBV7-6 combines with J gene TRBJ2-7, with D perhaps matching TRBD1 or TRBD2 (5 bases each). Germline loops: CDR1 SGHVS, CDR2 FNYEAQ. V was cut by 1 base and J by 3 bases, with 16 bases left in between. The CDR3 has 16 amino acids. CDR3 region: CASSLGGNGVGYEQYF. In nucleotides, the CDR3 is TGTGCCAGCAGCTTAGGGGGGAACGGAGTAGGCTACGAGCAGTACTTC.

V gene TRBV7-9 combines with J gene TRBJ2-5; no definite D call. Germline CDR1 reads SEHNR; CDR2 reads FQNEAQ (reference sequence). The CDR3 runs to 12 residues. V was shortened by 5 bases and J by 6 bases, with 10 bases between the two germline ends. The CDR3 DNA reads TGTGCCAGCAGCGAGTCATCTAAGACCCAGTACTTC. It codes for CASSESSKTQYF.

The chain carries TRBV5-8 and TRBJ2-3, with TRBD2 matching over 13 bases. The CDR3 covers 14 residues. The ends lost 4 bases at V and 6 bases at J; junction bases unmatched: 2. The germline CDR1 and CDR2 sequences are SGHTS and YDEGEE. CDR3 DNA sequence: TGTGCCAGCAGCCTACTAGCGGGGGGGGATACGCAGTATTTT. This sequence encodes CASSLLAGGDTQYF.

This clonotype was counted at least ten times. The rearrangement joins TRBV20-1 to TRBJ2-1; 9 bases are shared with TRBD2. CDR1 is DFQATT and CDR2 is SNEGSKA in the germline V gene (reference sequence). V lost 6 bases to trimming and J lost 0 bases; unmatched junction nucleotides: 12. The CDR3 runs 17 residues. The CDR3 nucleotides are TGCAGTGCCCGTCGAGCGGGGGGTCTCCCCTCCTACAATGAGCAGTTCTTC. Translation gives CSARRAGGLPSYNEQFF.

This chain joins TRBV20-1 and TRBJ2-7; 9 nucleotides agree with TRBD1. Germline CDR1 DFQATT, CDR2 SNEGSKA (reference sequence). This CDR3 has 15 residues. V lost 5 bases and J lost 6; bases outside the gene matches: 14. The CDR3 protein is CSAYRGQGGGSEQYV. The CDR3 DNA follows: TGCAGTGCTTACAGGGGGCAGGGTGGGGGATCCGAGCAGTACGTC.

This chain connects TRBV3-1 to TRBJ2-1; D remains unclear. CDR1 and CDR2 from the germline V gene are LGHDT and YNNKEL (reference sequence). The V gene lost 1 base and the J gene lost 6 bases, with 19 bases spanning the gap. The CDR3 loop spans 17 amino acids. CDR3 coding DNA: TGTGCCAGCAGCCAAGTTGGGTTAGTTGTTGGGTTCAATGAGCAGTTCTTC. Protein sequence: CASSQVGLVVGFNEQFF.

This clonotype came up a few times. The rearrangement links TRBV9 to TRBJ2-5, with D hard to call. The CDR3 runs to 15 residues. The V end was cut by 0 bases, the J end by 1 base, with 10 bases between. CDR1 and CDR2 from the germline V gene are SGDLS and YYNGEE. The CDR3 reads CASSVAGQTQETQYF. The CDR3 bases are TGTGCCAGCAGCGTAGCTGGGCAGACCCAAGAGACCCAGTACTTC. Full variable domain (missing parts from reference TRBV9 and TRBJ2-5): DSGVTQTPKHLITATGQRVTLRCSPRSGDLSVYWYQQSLDQGLQFLIQYYNGEERAKGNILERFSAQQFPDLHSELNLSSLELGDSALYFCASSVAGQTQETQYFGPGTRLLVL.